The 20 T cell receptor beta chains below come from one sample, sequenced in a study of blood T cell repertoires in COVID-19. This table comes from immunoSEQ multiplex PCR, and its TCRdb copy is limited to in-frame clones, with some not included. Among 250,000 or so clones listed, around nine tenths were seen once. The source material was peripheral blood. The receptors derive from a woman aged 55 to 70 with acute or convalescent COVID-19.

The chain joins TRBV30 to TRBJ1-4, with 7 bases identical to TRBD1. CDR1 and CDR2 from the germline V gene are GTSNPN and SVGIG (reference sequence). The CDR3 spans 14 residues. V dropped 3 bases and J dropped 10; count of bases not matched to a gene: 11. In DNA, the CDR3 is TGTGCCTGGAGGAGGGACAGTGCATCCGGAAAACTGTTTTTT. Translated, it gives CAWRRDSASGKLFF.

The gene calls are TRBV19 and TRBJ1-2, with 8 positions matching TRBD1. V was pared by 1 base and J by 4 bases, with 5 bases of the junction left unmatched. The CDR3 is 15 amino acids. CDR1 LNHDA and CDR2 SQIVND come from the germline V gene (reference sequence). DNA of the CDR3: TGTGCCAGTAGTATAGCAGCTCAGGGGGCCTATGGCTACACCTTC. This translates into CASSIAAQGAYGYTF.

This chain links TRBV18 with TRBJ2-5; D might be TRBD1 (6 bases). V was trimmed by 6 bases and J by 1 base, leaving 15 bases between them. CDR1 is KGHSH, CDR2 LQKENI, per germline. This CDR3 comprises 15 residues. The CDR3 sequence: CASSPDSPPQETQYF. CDR3 bases: TGTGCCAGCTCGCCGGACAGCCCGCCCCAAGAGACCCAGTACTTC.

The genes are TRBV5-6 and TRBJ1-4; perhaps TRBD1 as D (5 bases). From germline, CDR1 is SGHDT and CDR2 YYEEEE. This CDR3 is 15 amino acids long. The V gene lost 0 bases and the J gene lost 6 bases, with 12 bases spanning the gap. Here the CDR3 reads CASSLVQGSDEKLFF. CDR3 bases: TGTGCCAGCAGCTTGGTTCAGGGATCCGATGAAAAACTGTTTTTT.

The chain recombines TRBV7-9 with TRBJ2-7; 9 positions agree with TRBD2. The ends lost 1 base at V and 2 bases at J; junction bases unmatched: 6. This CDR3 has 16 amino acids. Germline CDR1 SEHNR, CDR2 FQNEAQ (reference sequence). The CDR3 here is CASSLGRLAGTYEQYF. CDR3 in DNA: TGTGCCAGCAGCTTAGGCCGCCTAGCGGGGACCTACGAGCAGTACTTC.

The J gene is TRBJ2-5, the V gene TRBV7-9, with D maybe TRBD1 (6 bases). Trimming shortened V by 3 bases and J by 5 bases, and 25 bases separated the two germline ends. The CDR3 runs 18 residues. Germline CDR1 SEHNR, CDR2 FQNEAQ (reference sequence). Here the CDR3 DNA reads TGTGCCAGCAGCTTTCGCCCCAAACGGGACACCCCCAAGGAGACCCAGTACTTC. Its protein product is CASSFRPKRDTPKETQYF.

The V and J genes are TRBV7-2 and TRBJ2-3; 14 bases map to TRBD2. This CDR3 spans 17 amino acids. The germline V gene has CDR1 SGHTA and CDR2 FQGNSA. V gave up 1 base and J gave up 6 bases; unmatched junction bases: 6. DNA for the CDR3: TGTGCCAGCAGCTTAGTAGGGACTAGCGGGAGCGCTGATACGCAGTATTTT. This sequence encodes CASSLVGTSGSADTQYF. Full variable domain (outside the CDR3, taken from reference TRBV7-2 and TRBJ2-3): GAGVSQSPSNKVTEKGKDVELRCDPISGHTALYWYRQSLGQGLEFLIYFQGNSAPDKSGLPSDRFSAERTGGSVSTLTIQRTQQEDSAVYLCASSLVGTSGSADTQYFGPGTRLTVL.

The V gene is TRBV7-8, the J gene TRBJ1-4; 8 nucleotides line up with TRBD1. This CDR3 is 15 amino acids long. Germline CDR1 is SGHVS and CDR2 is FQNEAQ. V was clipped by 5 bases and J by 11 bases; unmatched bases: 13. CDR3 region: CASSLNTDRVMKLFF. The CDR3 region has the DNA TGTGCCAGCAGCCTCAATACGGACAGGGTTATGAAACTGTTTTTT.

This chain links TRBV12-3 or TRBV12-4 with TRBJ1-1; 9 bases map to TRBD1. V gave up 6 bases and J gave up 4 bases; unmatched junction bases: 3. The length of the CDR3 is 13 residues. The CDR3 bases are TGTGCCAGCAGACAGGGGGCGAGCACTGAAGCTTTCTTT. Translated, it gives CASRQGASTEAFF.

The chain combines TRBV19 with TRBJ2-5; D remains ambiguous. The CDR3 has 13 residues. The ends were cut back, 1 base at V and 2 bases at J, with 5 bases in the middle. In germline, CDR1 is LNHDA, CDR2 SQIVND (reference sequence). The CDR3 coding sequence is TGTGCCAGTAGTATAGCCAGGCAAGAGACCCAGTACTTC. Amino acid sequence: CASSIARQETQYF.

The rearrangement joins TRBV24-1 to TRBJ1-2; 7 bases are a match to TRBD1. From germline, CDR1 is KGHDR and CDR2 SFDVKD. V was pared by 2 bases and J by 8 bases, with 10 bases of the junction left unmatched. This CDR3 contains 15 residues. CDR3 nucleotides: TGTGCCACCAGTGATTGGCTAGGGGGCTCGGAGGGCTACACCTTC. Its protein is CATSDWLGGSEGYTF.

This clone was observed once. V gene TRBV19 combines with J gene TRBJ2-2; D is ambiguous. This CDR3 contains 17 residues. CDR1 and CDR2 (germline): LNHDA, SQIVND (reference sequence). V lost 3 bases and J 2 bases, leaving 16 bases between the germline ends. As DNA, the CDR3 is TGTGCCAGTAGTATCGATTCAGTGATATTCAACACCGGGGAGCTGTTTTTT. Translation: CASSIDSVIFNTGELFF.

V is TRBV28 and J is TRBJ1-2; 7 positions match TRBD1. There are 18 residues in the CDR3. CDR1 is MDHEN, CDR2 SYDVKM, per germline. V gave up 1 base and J gave up 4 bases; unmatched junction bases: 15. The CDR3 DNA is TGTGCCAGCAGTTTATCTATTCAGGGCCAGGGGGTTTCCTATGGCTACACCTTC. It specifies CASSLSIQGQGVSYGYTF.

The chain couples TRBV6-6 to TRBJ1-2; 7 bases fit TRBD1. This CDR3 is 13 amino acids long. The V and J ends lost 7 bases and 5 bases, in that order; junction bases with no gene match: 7. Germline CDR1 is MNHNY and CDR2 is SVGAGI (reference sequence). CDR3 sequence reads: CASIKGQAYGYTF. The CDR3 bases are TGTGCCAGCATCAAAGGACAGGCGTATGGCTACACCTTC.

This rearrangement joins TRBV9 to TRBJ1-1; a possible D gene is TRBD1 (5 bases). Between the trimmed V and J ends, which lost 4 bases and 7 bases, there was a span of 20 bases. Germline values: CDR1 SGDLS, CDR2 YYNGEE. The CDR3 runs 15 residues. CDR3 loop: CASSLWAGHEGEAFF. CDR3 nucleotide sequence: TGTGCCAGCAGCCTCTGGGCAGGGCATGAAGGTGAAGCTTTCTTT.

The chain combines TRBV4-2 with TRBJ1-5; D gene unclear. CDR1 is LGHNA and CDR2 is YNFKEQ in the germline V gene. CDR3 length: 15 residues. V was clipped by 1 base and J by 4 bases, with 11 bases between them. This chain's CDR3 is CASSQGQTINQPQHF. CDR3 DNA sequence: TGTGCCAGCAGCCAAGGGCAGACAATAAATCAGCCCCAGCATTTT.

The chain joins TRBV19 to TRBJ1-5; TRBD1 aligns across 10 bases. Germline CDR1 is LNHDA and CDR2 is SQIVND (reference sequence). CDR3 length: 14 amino acids. V shed 6 bases, J shed 4 bases, and the junction held 3 bases outside the gene matches. Here the CDR3 DNA reads TGTGCCAGTAGCGACAGGGGGCTTAATCAGCCCCAGCATTTT. Amino acids: CASSDRGLNQPQHF.

The rearrangement links TRBV2 to TRBJ1-3, with D unresolved. Between the trimmed V and J ends, which lost 7 bases and 0 bases, there was a span of 10 bases. The CDR3 sequence is 14 residues long. Germline V gives CDR1 SNHLY, CDR2 FYNNEI. The CDR3 DNA reads TGTGCCAGCACCACCGGGTTCTCTGGAAACACCATATATTTT. This sequence encodes CASTTGFSGNTIYF.

The chain carries TRBV5-1 and TRBJ2-5; 8 nucleotides match TRBD2. J was trimmed by 5 bases and V by 0 bases; bases with no gene match: 12. CDR1 SGHRS and CDR2 YFSETQ come from the germline V gene. CDR3 length: 17 residues. The CDR3 spells CASSLAEGGGPEETQYF. The CDR3, as DNA: TGCGCCAGCAGCTTGGCCGAGGGCGGGGGGCCGGAGGAGACCCAGTACTTC. Combining the CDR3 with reference TRBV5-1 and TRBJ2-5 gives the whole variable domain KAGVTQTPRYLIKTRGQQVTLSCSPISGHRSVSWYQQTPGQGLQFLFEYFSETQRNKGNFPGRFSGRQFSNSRSEMNVSTLELGDSALYLCASSLAEGGGPEETQYFGPGTRLLVL.

The gene calls are TRBV19 and TRBJ2-5; D not resolved. V dropped 3 bases and J dropped 1 base, with 9 bases sitting between them. Looked up from germline, CDR1 is LNHDA and CDR2 is SQIVND (reference sequence). The CDR3 consists of 14 residues. The CDR3: CASSMSGPQETQYF. CDR3 bases: TGTGCCAGTAGTATGAGTGGGCCCCAAGAGACCCAGTACTTC.